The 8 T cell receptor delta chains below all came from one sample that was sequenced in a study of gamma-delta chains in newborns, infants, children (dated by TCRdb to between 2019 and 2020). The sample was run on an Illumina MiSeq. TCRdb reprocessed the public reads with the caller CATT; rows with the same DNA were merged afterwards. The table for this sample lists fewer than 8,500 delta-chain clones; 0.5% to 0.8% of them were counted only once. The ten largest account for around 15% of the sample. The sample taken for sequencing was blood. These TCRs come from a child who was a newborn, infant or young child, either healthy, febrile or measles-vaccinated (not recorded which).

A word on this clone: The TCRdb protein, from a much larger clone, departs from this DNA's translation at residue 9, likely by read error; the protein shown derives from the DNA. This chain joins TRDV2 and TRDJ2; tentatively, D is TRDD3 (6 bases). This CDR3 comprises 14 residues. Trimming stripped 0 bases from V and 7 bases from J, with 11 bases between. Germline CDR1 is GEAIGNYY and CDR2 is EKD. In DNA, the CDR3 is TGTGCCTGTGACACCGTACCTGGGGAAGCACAACTCTTCTTT. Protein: CACDTVPGEAQLFF.

The DNA for the CDR3 is TGTGCCTGTGACACCGCCTGGGGGATAAGCTTGTCCTGGGACACCCGACAGATGTTTTTC. Residues: CACDTAWGISLSWDTRQMFF. The V call is TRDV2, the J call TRDJ3; 10 bases are shared with TRDD3. The CDR3 spans 20 residues. CDR1 and CDR2 (germline): GEAIGNYY, EKD. Germline trimming cut 0 bases from V and 1 base from J; bases unmatched to any gene: 8.

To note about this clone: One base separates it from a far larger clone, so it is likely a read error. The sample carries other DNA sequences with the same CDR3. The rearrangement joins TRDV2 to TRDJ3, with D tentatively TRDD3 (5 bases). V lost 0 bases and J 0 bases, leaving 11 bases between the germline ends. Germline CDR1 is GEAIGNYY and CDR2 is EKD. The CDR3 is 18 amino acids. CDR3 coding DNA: TGTGCCTGTGACACCGCCGGGGACCCCTCCTGGGACACCCGACAGATGTTTTTC. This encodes CACDTAGDPSWDTRQMFF.

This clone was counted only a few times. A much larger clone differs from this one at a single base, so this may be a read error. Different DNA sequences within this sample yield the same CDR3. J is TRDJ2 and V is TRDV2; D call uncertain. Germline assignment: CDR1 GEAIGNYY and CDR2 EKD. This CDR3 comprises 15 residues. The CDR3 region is CACDTVGDLTAHLFF. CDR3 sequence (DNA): TGTGCCTGTGACACCGTGGGTGACTTGACAGCACACCTCTTCTTT.

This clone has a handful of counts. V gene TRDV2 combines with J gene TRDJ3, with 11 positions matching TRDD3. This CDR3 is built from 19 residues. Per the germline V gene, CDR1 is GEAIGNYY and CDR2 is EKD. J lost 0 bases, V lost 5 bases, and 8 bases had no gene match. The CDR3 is CACGKGTGGYSWDTRQMFF. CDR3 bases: TGTGCCTGTGGCAAAGGTACTGGGGGATACTCCTGGGACACCCGACAGATGTTTTTC.

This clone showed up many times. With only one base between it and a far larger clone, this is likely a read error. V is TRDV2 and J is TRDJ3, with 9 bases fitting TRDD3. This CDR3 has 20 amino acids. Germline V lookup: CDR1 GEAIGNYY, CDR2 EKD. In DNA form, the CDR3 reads TGTGCCTGTGACACCGTGACTGGGGGACCCAGCTCCTGGGGCACCCGACAGATGTTTTTC. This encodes CACDTVTGGPSSWGTRQMFF.

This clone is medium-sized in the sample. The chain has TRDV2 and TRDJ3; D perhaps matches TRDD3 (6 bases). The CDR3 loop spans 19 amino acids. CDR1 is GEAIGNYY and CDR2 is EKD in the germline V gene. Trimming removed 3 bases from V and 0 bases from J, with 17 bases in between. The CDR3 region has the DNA TGTGCCTGTGACCCACTTGGGGGTTCGAGCTCCTGGGACACCCGACAGATGTTTTTC. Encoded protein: CACDPLGGSSSWDTRQMFF.

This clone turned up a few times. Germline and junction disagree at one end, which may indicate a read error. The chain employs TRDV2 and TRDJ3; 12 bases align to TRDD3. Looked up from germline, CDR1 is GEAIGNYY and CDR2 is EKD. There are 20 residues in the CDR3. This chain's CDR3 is CACDPLLGDTSSWGTRQMFF. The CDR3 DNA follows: TGTGCCTGTGACCCTTTACTGGGGGATACTAGCTCCTGGGGCACCCGACAGATGTTTTTC.